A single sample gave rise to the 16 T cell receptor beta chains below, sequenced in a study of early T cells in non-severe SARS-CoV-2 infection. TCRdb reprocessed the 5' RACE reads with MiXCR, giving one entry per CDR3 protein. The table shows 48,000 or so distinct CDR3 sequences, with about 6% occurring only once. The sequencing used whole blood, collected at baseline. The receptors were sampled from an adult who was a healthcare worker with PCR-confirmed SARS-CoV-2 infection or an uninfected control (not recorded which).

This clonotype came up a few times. CDR3 coding DNA: TGCGCCAGCAGCTTGTTGGCGGGAGGATCGGATGAGCAGTTCTTC. Translated, it gives CASSLLAGGSDEQFF. The genes are TRBV5-1 and TRBJ2-1, with 8 bases identical to TRBD2. J lost 8 bases, V lost 1 base, and 8 bases had no gene match. Germline V lookup: CDR1 SGHRS, CDR2 YFSETQ. This CDR3 spans 15 amino acids.

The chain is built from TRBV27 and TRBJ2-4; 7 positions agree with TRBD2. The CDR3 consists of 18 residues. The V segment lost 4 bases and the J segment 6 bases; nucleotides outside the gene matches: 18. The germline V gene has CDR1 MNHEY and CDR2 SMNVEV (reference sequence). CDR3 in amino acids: CASSSYVRAGEARNIQYF. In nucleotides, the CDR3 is TGTGCCAGCAGTTCCTACGTGCGGGCGGGAGAAGCTAGAAACATTCAGTACTTC.

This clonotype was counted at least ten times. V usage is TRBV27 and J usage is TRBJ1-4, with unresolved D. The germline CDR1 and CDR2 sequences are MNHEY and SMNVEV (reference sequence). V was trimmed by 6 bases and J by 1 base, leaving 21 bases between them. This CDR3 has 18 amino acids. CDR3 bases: TGTGCCAGCAGCCCCACGGGTGCGGGTTTGGGAACTAATGAAAAACTGTTTTTT. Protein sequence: CASSPTGAGLGTNEKLFF.

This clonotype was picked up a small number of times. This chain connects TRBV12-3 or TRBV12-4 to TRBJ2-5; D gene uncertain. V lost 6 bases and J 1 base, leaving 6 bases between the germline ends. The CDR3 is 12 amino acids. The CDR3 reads CASRHSQETQYF. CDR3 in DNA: TGTGCCAGCAGGCATTCCCAAGAGACCCAGTACTTC.

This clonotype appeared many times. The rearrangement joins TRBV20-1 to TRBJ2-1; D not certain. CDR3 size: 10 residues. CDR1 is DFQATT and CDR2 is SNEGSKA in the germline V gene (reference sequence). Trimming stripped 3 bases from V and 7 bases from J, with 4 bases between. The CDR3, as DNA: TGCAGTGCTAGTTCAAATGAGCAGTTCTTC. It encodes CSASSNEQFF.

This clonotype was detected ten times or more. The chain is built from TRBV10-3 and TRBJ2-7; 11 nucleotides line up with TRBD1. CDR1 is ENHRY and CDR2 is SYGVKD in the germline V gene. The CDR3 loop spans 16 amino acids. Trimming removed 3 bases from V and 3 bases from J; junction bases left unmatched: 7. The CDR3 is CAISDSGTGGSYEQYF. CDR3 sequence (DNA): TGTGCCATCAGTGATTCCGGGACAGGGGGTAGCTACGAGCAGTACTTC.

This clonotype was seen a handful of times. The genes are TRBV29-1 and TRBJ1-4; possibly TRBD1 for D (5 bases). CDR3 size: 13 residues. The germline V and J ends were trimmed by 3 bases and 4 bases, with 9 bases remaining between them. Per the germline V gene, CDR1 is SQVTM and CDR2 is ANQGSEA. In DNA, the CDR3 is TGCAGCGTTGATATAGGGGATAATGAAAAACTGTTTTTT. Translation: CSVDIGDNEKLFF. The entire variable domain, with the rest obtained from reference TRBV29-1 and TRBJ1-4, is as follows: SAVISQKPSRDICQRGTSLTIQCQVDSQVTMMFWYRQQPGQSLTLIATANQGSEATYESGFVIDKFPISRPNLTFSTLTVSNMSPEDSSIYLCSVDIGDNEKLFFGSGTQLSVL.

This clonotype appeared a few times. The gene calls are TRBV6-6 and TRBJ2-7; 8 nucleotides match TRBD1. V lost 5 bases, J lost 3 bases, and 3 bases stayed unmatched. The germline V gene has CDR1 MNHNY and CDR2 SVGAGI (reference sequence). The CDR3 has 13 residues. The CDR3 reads CASSKGQGYEQYF. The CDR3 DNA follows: TGTGCCAGCAGTAAAGGACAGGGCTACGAGCAGTACTTC.

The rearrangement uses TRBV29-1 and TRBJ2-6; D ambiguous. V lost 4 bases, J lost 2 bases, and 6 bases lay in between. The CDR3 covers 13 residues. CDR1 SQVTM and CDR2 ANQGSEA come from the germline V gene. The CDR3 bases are TGCAGCGTTGCTGGGGCTGGGGCCAACGTCCTGACTTTC. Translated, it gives CSVAGAGANVLTF.

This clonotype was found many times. The CDR3 loop is CASSSGLVVTNEQFF. The CDR3 coding sequence is TGTGCCAGCAGCTCTGGACTAGTAGTGACCAATGAGCAGTTCTTC. This chain uses TRBV7-7 with TRBJ2-1; 7 nucleotides match TRBD2. After removal of 4 bases from V and 6 bases from J, the junction contained 9 bases not matched to a gene. Germline V gives CDR1 SSHAT, CDR2 FNYEAQ (reference sequence). The CDR3 length is 15 residues.

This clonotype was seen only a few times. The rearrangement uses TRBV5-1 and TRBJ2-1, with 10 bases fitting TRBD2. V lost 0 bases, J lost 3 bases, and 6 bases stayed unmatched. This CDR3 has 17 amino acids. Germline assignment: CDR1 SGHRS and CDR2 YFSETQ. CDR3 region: CASSLGSGRAIYNEQFF. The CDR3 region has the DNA TGCGCCAGCAGCTTGGGAAGCGGGAGGGCCATCTACAATGAGCAGTTCTTC. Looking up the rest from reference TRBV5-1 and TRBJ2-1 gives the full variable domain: KAGVTQTPRYLIKTRGQQVTLSCSPISGHRSVSWYQQTPGQGLQFLFEYFSETQRNKGNFPGRFSGRQFSNSRSEMNVSTLELGDSALYLCASSLGSGRAIYNEQFFGPGTRLTVL.

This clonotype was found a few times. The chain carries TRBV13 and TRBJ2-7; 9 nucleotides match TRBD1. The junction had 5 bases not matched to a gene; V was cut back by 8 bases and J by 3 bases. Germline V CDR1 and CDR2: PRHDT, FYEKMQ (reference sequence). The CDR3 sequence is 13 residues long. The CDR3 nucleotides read TGTGCCAGCCGGGACAGGGACAACTACGAGCAGTACTTC. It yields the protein CASRDRDNYEQYF. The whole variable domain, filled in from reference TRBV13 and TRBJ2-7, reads AAGVIQSPRHLIKEKRETATLKCYPIPRHDTVYWYQQGPGQDPQFLISFYEKMQSDKGSIPDRFSAQQFSDYHSELNMSSLELGDSALYFCASRDRDNYEQYFGPGTRLTVT.

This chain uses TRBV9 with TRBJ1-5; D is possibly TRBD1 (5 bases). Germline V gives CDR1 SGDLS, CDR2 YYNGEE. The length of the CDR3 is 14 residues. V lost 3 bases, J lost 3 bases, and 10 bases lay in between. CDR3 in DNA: TGTGCCAGCAGCGCCGACAGTTACAATCAGCCCCAGCATTTT. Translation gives CASSADSYNQPQHF.

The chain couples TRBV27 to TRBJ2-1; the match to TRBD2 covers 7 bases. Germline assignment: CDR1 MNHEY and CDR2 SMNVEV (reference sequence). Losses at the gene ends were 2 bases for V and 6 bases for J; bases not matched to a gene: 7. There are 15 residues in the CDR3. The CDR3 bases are TGTGCCAGCAGTTTAAGGCGGGAGCTTTTCAATGAGCAGTTCTTC. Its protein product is CASSLRRELFNEQFF.

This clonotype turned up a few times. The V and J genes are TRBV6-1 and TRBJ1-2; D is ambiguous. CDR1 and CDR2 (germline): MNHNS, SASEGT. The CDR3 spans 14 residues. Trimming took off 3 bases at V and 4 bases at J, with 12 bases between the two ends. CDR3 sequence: CASSDQQFSYGYTF. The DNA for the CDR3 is TGTGCCAGCAGTGACCAGCAGTTTTCCTATGGCTACACCTTC.

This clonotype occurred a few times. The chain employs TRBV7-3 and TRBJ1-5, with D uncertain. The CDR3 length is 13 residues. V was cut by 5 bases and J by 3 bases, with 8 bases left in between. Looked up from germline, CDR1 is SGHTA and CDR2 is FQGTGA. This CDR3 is CASSPSYNQPQHF. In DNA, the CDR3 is TGTGCCAGCAGCCCCTCTTACAATCAGCCCCAGCATTTT.